This TCR beta chain was retrieved from a study of OX40 agonist ivuxolimab in advanced cancers. Study-level results: CD4+ and CD8+ blood T cells expanded clonally by week 6 at 0.1 to 3.0 mg/kg. Among T cells, CD8+ cells averaged more expanded clones than CD4+ cells.

About this clone: Antigen specificity is unknown.

CDR3 length: 18 residues. Germline V CDR1 and CDR2: SGHRS, YFSETQ. J was trimmed by 4 bases and V by 3 bases; bases with no gene match: 9. The table came from immunoSEQ multiplex PCR; TCRdb's copy has only in-frame clones and leaves some out. This table has under 85,000 clones, 90% to 95% appearing once. The sample consisted of CD4+ or CD8+ T cells sorted from blood, taken in a trial of the OX40 agonist ivuxolimab. The TCR sequence derives from an adult with an advanced solid tumor such as melanoma, head and neck, liver or kidney cancer. The chain recombines TRBV5-1 with TRBJ2-1; 14 bases match TRBD2. CDR3 DNA: TGCGCCAGCAGCTATGGACTAGCGGGAGGACGAACTTACAATGAGCAGTTCTTC. Residues: CASSYGLAGGRTYNEQFF.